The T cell receptor beta chain under discussion was sequenced for a study of vaccination effects on CD4 cells after COVID-19. Study-level points and caveats: In vaccinees who were healthy, merely 1 out of 255 vaccine-induced clones cross-reacted with common cold coronaviruses.

Method: immunoSEQ multiplex PCR; TCRdb's copy keeps in-frame clones and lacks some. The repertoire consists of nearly 35,000 clones, with about three quarters occurring once and the leading ten covering more than 25%. Trimming took 3 bases from V and 3 from J; bases not matched to a gene: 9. CDR1 and CDR2 from the germline V gene are GTSNPN and SVGIG (reference sequence). The CDR3 has 16 amino acids. Of note for this clone: The target antigen is unknown.

Under the ViraFEST assay, PBMC were stimulated with viral peptide pools so that antigen-specific CD4+ T cells expanded. Sequencing was performed afterwards. Scientists isolated CD4+ T cells after a roughly ten-day culture period ended. Nobody among the vaccine recipients had prior SARS-CoV-2 infection (nucleocapsid antibodies were negative). Wells containing over 1.5 million PBMC each were cultured with roughly 10 IU/ml IL-2 and about 9.6 ug/ml peptides. V usage is TRBV30 and J usage is TRBJ2-1; 9 bases map to TRBD2. The source material was CD4+ T cells from PBMCs cultured with HCoV-OC43 spike peptides, sampled before COVID-19 vaccination. Subset of the sample: HCoV-OC43 spike overlapping peptide pool stimulation. The sequence was obtained from a human donor who received a COVID-19 vaccine. This CDR3 reads CAWRGGRGRVYNEQFF. As DNA, the CDR3 is TGTGCCTGGAGGGGGGGACGCGGGAGGGTCTACAATGAGCAGTTCTTC.